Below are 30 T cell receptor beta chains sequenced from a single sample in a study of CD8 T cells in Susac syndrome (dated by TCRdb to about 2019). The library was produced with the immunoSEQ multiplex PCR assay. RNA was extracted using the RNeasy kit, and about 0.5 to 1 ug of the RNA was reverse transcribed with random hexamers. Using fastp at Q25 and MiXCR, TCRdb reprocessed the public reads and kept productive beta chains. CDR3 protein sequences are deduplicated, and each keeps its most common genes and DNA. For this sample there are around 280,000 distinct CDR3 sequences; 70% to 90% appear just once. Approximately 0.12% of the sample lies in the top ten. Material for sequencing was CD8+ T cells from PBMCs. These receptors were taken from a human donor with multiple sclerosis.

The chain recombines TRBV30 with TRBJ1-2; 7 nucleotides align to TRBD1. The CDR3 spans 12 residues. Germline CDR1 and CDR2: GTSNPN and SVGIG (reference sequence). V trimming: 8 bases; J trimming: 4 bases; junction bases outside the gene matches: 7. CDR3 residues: CARSTGIYGYTF. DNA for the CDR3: TGTGCCCGGTCGACAGGGATCTATGGCTACACCTTC.

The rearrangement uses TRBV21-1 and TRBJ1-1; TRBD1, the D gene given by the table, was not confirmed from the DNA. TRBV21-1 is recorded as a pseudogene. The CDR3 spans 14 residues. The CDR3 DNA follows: TGTGCCAGCACCATCCGGGCCACGGGCACTGAAGCTTTCTTT. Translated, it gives CASTIRATGTEAFF.

CDR3 in DNA: TGTGCCAGCCGGGGAAAGGACTCACAGGTCAATGAGCAGTTCTTC. It codes for CASRGKDSQVNEQFF. V is TRBV27 and J is TRBJ2-1; D may be TRBD1 or TRBD2 (5 bases each). V shed 8 bases and J shed 6 bases, with 20 bases lying between them. The CDR3 has 15 amino acids. Per the germline V gene, CDR1 is MNHEY and CDR2 is SMNVEV (reference sequence).

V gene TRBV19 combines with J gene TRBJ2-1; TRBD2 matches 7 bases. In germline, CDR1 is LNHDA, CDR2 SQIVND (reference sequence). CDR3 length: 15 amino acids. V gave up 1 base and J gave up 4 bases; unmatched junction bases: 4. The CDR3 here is CASSIGTRFYNEQFF. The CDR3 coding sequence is TGTGCCAGTAGTATAGGGACTAGATTTTACAATGAGCAGTTCTTC.

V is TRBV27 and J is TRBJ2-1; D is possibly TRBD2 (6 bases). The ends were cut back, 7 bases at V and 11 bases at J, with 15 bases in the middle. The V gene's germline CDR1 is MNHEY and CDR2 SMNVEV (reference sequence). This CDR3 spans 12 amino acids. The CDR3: CASMRPGVKQFF. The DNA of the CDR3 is TGTGCCAGCATGCGACCGGGAGTGAAGCAGTTCTTC.

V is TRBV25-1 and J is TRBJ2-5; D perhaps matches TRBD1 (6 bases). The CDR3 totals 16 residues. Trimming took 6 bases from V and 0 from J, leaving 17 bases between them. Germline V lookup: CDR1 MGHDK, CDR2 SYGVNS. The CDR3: CASSEPGHEYQETQYF. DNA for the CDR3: TGTGCCAGCAGCGAACCGGGACACGAGTACCAAGAGACCCAGTACTTC.

The CDR3 DNA follows: TGCAGTGCTAGAACGTCCGGGACTGATCCCTACGAGCAGTACTTC. Translated, it gives CSARTSGTDPYEQYF. This sequence joins TRBV20-1 and TRBJ2-7, with a tentative D call TRBD2 (6 bases). In germline, CDR1 is DFQATT, CDR2 SNEGSKA (reference sequence). The length of the CDR3 is 15 residues. With 2 bases removed from V and 2 bases from J, the gap between germline ends came to 16 bases.

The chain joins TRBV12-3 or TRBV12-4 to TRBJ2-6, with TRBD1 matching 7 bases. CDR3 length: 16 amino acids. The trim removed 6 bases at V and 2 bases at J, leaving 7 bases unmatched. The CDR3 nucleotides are TGTGCCAGCAGAGATGACAGGGCCACTGGGGCCAACGTCCTGACTTTC. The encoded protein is CASRDDRATGANVLTF.

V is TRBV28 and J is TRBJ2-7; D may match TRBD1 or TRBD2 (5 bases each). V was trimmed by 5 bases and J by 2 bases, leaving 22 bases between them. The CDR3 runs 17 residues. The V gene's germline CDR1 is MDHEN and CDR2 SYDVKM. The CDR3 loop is CASSLAMAGGKTYEQYF. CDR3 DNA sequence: TGTGCCAGCAGTCTCGCCATGGCTGGGGGAAAAACCTACGAGCAGTACTTC.

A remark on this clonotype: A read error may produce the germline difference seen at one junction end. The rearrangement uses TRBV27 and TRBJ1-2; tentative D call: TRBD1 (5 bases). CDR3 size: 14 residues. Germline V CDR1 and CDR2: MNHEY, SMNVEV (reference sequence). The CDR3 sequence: CASSLQGRGYGYAF. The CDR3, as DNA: TGTGCCAGCAGTTTGCAGGGCCGGGGCTATGGCTACGCCTTC.

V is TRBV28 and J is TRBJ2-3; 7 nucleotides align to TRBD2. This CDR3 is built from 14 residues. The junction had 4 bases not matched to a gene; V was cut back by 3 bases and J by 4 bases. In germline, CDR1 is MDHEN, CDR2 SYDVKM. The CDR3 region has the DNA TGTGCCAGCAGTTTCGGGGCGGGAGCAGATACGCAGTATTTT. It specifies CASSFGAGADTQYF.

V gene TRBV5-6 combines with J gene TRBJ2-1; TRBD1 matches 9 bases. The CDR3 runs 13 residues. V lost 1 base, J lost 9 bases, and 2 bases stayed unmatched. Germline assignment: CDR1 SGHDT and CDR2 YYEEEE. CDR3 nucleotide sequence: TGTGCCAGCAGCTTGACAGGGGGCAGTGAGCAGTTCTTC. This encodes CASSLTGGSEQFF.

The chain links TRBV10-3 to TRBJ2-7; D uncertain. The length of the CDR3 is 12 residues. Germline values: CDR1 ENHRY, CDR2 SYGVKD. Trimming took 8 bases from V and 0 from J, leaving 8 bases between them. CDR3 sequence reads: CAILTSSYEQYF. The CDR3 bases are TGTGCCATCCTGACGAGCTCCTACGAGCAGTACTTC.

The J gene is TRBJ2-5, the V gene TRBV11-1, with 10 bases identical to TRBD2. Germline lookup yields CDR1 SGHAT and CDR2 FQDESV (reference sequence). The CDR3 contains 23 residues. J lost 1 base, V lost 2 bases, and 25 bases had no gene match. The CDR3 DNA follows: TGTGCCAGCAGCTTAAGCCTTTTTTTTACGGAGGGTGAACTAGCGGGATCCCAAGAGACCCAGTACTTC. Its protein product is CASSLSLFFTEGELAGSQETQYF.

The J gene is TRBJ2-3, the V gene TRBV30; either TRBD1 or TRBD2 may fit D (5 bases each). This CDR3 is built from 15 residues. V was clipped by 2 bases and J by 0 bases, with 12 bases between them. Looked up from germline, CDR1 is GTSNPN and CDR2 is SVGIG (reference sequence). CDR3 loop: CAWSTGGGSTDTQYF. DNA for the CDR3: TGTGCCTGGAGTACTGGTGGGGGAAGCACAGATACGCAGTATTTT.

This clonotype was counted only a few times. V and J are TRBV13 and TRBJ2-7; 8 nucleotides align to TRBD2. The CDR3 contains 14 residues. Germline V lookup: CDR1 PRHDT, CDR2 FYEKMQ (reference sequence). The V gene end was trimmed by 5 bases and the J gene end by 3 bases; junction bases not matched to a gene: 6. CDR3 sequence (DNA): TGTGCCAGCAGCGTACTAGCGGATAACTACGAGCAGTACTTC. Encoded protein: CASSVLADNYEQYF.

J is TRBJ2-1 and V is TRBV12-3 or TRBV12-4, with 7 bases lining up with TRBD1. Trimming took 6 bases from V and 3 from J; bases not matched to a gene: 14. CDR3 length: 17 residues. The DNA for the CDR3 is TGTGCCAGCAGCCAGGGGGTCACAGGGGATATCTACAATGAGCAGTTCTTC. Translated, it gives CASSQGVTGDIYNEQFF.

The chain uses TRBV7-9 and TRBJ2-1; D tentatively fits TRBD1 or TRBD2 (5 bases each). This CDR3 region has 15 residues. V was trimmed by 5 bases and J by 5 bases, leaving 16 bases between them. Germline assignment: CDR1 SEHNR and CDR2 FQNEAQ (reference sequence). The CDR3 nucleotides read TGTGCCAGCAGCCCCACCGGGACGCCAAACAATGAGCAGTTCTTC. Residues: CASSPTGTPNNEQFF. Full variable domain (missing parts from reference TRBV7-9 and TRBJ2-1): DTGVSQNPRHKITKRGQNVTFRCDPISEHNRLYWYRQTLGQGPEFLTYFQNEAQLEKSRLLSDRFSAERPKGSFSTLEIQRTEQGDSAMYLCASSPTGTPNNEQFFGPGTRLTVL.

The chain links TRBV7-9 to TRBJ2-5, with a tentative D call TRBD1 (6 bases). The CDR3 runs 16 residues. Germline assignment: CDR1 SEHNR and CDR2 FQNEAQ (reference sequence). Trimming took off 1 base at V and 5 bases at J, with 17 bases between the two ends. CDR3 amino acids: CASSLDWYRAQETQYF. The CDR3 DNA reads TGTGCCAGCAGCTTAGACTGGTACAGGGCCCAGGAGACCCAGTACTTC.

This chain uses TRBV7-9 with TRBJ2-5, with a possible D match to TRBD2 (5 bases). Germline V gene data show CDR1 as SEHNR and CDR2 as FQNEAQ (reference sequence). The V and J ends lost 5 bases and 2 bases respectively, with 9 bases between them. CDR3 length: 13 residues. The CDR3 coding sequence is TGTGCCAGCAGCGGCGCGGGTCAAGAGACCCAGTACTTC. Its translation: CASSGAGQETQYF.

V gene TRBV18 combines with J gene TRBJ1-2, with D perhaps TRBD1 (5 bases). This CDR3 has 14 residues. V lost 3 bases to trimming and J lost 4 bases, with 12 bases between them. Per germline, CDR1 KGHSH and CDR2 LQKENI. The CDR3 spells CASSPATDIYGYTF. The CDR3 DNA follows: TGTGCCAGCTCACCTGCGACAGATATCTATGGCTACACCTTC.

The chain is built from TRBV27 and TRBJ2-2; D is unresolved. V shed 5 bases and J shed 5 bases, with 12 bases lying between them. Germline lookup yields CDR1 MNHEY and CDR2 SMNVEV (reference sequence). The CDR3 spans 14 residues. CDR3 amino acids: CASSPYWGTGELFF. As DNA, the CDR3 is TGTGCCAGCAGTCCATACTGGGGAACCGGGGAGCTGTTTTTT.

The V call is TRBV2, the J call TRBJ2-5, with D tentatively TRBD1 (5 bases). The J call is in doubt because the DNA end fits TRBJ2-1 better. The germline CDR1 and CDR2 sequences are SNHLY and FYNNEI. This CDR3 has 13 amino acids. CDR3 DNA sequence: TGTGCCAGCAGTGATGGACCTGCGCAGGGCCAGTTCTTC. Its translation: CASSDGPAQGQFF.

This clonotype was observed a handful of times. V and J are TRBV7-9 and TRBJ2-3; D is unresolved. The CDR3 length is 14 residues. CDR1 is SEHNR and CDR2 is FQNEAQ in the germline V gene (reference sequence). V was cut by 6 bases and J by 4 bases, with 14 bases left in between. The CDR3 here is CASRGIPTPDTQYF. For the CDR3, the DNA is TGTGCCAGCAGGGGCATACCGACCCCAGATACGCAGTATTTT.

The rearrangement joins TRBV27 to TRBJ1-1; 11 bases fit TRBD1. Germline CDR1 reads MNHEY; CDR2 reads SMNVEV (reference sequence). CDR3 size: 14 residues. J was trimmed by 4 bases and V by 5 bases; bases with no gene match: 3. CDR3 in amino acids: CASSGTGGATEAFF. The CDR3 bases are TGTGCCAGCAGTGGGACAGGGGGTGCCACTGAAGCTTTCTTT.

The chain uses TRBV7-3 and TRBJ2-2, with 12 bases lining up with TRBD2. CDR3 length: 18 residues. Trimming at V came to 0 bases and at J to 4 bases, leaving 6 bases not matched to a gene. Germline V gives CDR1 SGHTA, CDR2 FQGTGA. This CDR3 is CASSLTASGRAATGELFF. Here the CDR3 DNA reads TGTGCCAGCAGCTTAACGGCTAGCGGGAGGGCCGCCACCGGGGAGCTGTTTTTT.

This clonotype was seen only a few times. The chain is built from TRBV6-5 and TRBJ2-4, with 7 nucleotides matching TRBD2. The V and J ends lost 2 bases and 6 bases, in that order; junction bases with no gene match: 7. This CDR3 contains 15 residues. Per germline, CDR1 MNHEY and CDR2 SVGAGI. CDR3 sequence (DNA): TGTGCCAGCAGTTACGGGGCGGGAGTCCTAAACATTCAGTACTTC. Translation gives CASSYGAGVLNIQYF.

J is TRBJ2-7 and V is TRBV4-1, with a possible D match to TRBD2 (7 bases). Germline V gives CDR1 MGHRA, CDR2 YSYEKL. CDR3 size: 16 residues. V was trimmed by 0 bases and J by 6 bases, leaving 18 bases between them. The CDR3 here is CASSQDEGEGLVEQYF. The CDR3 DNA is TGCGCCAGCAGCCAAGATGAGGGGGAGGGCCTCGTCGAGCAGTACTTC.

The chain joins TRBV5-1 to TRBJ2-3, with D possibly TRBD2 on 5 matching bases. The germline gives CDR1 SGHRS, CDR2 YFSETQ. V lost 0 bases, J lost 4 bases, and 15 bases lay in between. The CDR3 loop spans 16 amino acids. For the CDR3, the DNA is TGCGCCAGCAGCTTGGCCGGCCCCCGGGAATCAGATACGCAGTATTTT. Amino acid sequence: CASSLAGPRESDTQYF.

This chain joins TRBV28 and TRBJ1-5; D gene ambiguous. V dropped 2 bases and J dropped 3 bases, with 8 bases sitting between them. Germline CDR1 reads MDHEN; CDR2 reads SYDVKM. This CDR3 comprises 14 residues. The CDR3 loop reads CASSLQIYNQPQHF. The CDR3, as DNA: TGTGCCAGCAGTTTACAGATATACAATCAGCCCCAGCATTTT.